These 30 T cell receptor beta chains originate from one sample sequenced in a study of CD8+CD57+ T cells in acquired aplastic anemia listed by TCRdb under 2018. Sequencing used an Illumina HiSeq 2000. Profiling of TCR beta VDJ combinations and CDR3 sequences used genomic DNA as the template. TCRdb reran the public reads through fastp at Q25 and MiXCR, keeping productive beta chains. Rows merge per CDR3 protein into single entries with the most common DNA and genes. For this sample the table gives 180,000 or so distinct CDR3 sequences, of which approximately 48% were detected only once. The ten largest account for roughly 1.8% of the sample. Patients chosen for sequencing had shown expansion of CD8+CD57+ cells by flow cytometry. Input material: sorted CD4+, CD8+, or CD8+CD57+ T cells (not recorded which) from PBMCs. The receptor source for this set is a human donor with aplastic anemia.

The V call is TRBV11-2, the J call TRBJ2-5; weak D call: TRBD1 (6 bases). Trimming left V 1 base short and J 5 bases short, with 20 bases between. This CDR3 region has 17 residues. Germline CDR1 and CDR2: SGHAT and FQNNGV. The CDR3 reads CASSLGPGRGNMETQYF. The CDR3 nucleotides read TGTGCCAGCAGCTTAGGCCCCGGCAGGGGAAATATGGAGACCCAGTACTTC.

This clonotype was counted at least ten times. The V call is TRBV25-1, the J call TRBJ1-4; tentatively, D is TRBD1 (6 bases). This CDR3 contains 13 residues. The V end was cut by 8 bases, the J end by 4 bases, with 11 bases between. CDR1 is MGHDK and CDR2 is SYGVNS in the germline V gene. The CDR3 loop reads CASLGQINEKLFF. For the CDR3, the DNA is TGTGCCAGCCTGGGACAAATTAATGAAAAACTGTTTTTT.

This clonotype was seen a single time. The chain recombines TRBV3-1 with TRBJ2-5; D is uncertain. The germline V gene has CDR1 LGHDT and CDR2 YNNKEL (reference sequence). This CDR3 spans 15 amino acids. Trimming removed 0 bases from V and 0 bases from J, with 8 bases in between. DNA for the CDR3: TGTGCCAGCAGCCAAGACTGGGCGGACCAAGAGACCCAGTACTTC. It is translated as CASSQDWADQETQYF.

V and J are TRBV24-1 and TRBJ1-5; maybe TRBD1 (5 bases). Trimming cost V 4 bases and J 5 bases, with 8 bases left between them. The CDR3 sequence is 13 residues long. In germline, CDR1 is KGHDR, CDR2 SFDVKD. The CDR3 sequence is CATSEAGYQPQHF. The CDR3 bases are TGTGCCACCAGTGAGGCAGGGTATCAGCCCCAGCATTTT.

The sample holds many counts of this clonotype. The CDR3 DNA is TGTGCCAGCAGCTTTCGACAGGACTATGGCTACACCTTC. Translating gives CASSFRQDYGYTF. V is TRBV5-4 and J is TRBJ1-2; D perhaps matches TRBD1 (6 bases). CDR3 length: 13 amino acids. Looked up from germline, CDR1 is SGHNT and CDR2 is YYREEE (reference sequence). V lost 2 bases and J lost 3, with 8 bases in between.

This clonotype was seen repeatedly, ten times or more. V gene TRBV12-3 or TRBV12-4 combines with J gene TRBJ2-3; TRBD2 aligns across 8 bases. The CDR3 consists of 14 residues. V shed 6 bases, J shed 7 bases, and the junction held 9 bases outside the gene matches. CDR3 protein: CASRTGTSFNTQYF. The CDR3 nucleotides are TGTGCCAGCAGAACCGGGACTAGTTTTAATACGCAGTATTTT.

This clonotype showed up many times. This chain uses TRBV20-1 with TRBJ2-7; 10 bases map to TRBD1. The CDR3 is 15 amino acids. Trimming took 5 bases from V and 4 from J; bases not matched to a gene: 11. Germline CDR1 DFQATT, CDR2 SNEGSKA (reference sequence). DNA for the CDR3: TGCAGTGCTGTGTCGGGACAGGGGATCGCGTACGAGCAGTACTTC. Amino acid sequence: CSAVSGQGIAYEQYF.

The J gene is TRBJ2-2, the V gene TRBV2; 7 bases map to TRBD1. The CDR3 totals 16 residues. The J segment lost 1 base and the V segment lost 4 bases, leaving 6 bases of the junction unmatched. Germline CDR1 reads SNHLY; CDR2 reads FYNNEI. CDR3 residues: CASSVLGTENTGELFF. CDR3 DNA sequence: TGTGCCAGCAGTGTTTTGGGGACAGAGAACACCGGGGAGCTGTTTTTT.

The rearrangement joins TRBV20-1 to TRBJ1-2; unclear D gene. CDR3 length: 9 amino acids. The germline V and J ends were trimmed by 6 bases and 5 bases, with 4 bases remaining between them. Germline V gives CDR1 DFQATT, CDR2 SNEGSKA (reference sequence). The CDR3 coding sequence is TGCAGTGCCCCGTATGGCTACACCTTC. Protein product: CSAPYGYTF.

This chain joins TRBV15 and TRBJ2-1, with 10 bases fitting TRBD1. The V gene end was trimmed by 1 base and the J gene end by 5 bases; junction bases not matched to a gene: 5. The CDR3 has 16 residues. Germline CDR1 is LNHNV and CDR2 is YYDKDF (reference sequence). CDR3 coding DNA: TGTGCCACCAGCAGAGTCCGGGACAGGGGAAACAATGAGCAGTTCTTC. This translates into CATSRVRDRGNNEQFF.

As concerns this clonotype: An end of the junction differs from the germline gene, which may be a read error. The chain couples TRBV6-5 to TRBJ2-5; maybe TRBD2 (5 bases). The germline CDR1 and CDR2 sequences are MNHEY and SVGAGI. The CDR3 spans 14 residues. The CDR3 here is CVSSFSRGQETQYF. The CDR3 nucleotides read TGTGTCAGCAGTTTCAGCCGGGGCCAAGAGACCCAGTACTTC.

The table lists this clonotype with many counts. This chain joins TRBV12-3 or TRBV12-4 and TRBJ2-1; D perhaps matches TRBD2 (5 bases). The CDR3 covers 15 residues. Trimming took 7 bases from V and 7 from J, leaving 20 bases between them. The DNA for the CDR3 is TGTGCCAGCAATCCCTCTGGGCTAGCTCAAAATGAGCAGTTCTTC. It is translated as CASNPSGLAQNEQFF.

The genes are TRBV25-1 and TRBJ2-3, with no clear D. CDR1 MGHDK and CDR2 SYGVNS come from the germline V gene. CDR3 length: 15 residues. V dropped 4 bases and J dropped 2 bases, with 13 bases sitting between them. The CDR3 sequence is CASSGYSTFTDTQYF. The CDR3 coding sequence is TGTGCCAGCAGTGGATACTCCACCTTCACAGATACGCAGTATTTT.

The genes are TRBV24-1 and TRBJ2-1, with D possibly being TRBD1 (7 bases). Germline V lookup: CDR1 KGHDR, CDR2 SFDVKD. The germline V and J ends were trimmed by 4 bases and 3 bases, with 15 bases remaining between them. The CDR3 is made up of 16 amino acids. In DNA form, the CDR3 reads TGTGCCACCAGTGACCAGGGGGGTCCCCACTACAATGAGCAGTTCTTC. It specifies CATSDQGGPHYNEQFF.

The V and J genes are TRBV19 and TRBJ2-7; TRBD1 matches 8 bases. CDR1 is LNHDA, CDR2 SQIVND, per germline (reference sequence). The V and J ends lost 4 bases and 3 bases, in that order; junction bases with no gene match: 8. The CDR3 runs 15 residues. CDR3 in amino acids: CASSRGGGQGYEQYF. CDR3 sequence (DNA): TGTGCCAGTAGTAGGGGTGGAGGACAGGGCTACGAGCAGTACTTC.

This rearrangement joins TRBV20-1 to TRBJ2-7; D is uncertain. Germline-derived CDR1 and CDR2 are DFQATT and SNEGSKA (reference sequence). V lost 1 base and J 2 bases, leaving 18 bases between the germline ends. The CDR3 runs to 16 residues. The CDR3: CSARGADIFYAYEQYF. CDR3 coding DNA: TGCAGTGCTAGAGGGGCAGATATCTTTTACGCCTACGAGCAGTACTTC.

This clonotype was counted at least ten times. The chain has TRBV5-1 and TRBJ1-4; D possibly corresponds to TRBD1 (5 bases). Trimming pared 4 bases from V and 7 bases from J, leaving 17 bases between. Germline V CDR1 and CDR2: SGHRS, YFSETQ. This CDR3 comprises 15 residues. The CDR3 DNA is TGCGCCAGCAGCCCTGAGGGGAGTCGATTTGAAAAACTGTTTTTT. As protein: CASSPEGSRFEKLFF.

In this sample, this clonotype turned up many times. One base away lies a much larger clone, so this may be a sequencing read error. The CDR3 DNA follows: TGCAGCGTTGAGACCGGGACAGCGAGCAATGAGCAGTCCTTC. It codes for CSVETGTASNEQSF. The chain joins TRBV29-1 to TRBJ2-1; 7 nucleotides agree with TRBD1. The CDR3 spans 14 residues. Germline V gene data show CDR1 as SQVTM and CDR2 as ANQGSEA.

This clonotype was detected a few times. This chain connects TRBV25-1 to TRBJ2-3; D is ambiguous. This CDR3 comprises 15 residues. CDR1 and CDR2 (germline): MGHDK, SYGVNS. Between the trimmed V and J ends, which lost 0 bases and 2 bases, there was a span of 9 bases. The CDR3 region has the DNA TGTGCCAGCAGTGAATACTCCACCTTCACAGATACGCAGTATTTT. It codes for CASSEYSTFTDTQYF.

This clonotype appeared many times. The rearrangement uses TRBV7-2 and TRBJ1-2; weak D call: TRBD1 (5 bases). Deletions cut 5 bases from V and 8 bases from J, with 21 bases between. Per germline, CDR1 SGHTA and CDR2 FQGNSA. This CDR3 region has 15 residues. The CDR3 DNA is TGTGCCAGCAGCCCCCAGACCCACGGCGGGGGAGGCTACACCTTC. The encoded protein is CASSPQTHGGGGYTF.

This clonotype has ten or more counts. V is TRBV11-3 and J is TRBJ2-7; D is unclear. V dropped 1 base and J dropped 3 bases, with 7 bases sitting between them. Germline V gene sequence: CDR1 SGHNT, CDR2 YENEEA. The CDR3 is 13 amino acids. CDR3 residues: CASSLGADYEQYF. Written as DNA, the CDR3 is TGTGCCAGCAGCTTAGGGGCAGACTACGAGCAGTACTTC.

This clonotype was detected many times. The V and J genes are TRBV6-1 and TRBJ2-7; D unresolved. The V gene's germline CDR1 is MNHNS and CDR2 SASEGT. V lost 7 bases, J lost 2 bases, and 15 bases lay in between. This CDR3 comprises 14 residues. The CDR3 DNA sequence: TGTGCCAGCACGTTGGGCCTGCGTACCTACGAGCAGTACTTC. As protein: CASTLGLRTYEQYF.

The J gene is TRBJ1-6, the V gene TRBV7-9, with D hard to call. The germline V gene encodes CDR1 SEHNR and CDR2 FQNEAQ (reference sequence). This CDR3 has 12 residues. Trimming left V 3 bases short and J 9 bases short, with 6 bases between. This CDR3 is CASSFRGSPLHF. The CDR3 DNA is TGTGCCAGCAGCTTCCGAGGTTCACCCCTCCACTTT.

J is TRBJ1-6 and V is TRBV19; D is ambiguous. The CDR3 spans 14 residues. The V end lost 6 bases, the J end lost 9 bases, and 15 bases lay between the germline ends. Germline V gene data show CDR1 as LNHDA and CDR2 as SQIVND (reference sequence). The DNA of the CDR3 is TGTGCCAGTAGCTCCGGACGGGGAGGTTCACCCCTCCACTTT. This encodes CASSSGRGGSPLHF.

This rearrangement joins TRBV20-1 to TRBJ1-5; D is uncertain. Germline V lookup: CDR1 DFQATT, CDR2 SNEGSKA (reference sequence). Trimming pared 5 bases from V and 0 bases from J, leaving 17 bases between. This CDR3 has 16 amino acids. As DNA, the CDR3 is TGCAGTGCTCCACCCGGCACAGATTATAGCAATCAGCCCCAGCATTTT. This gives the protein CSAPPGTDYSNQPQHF.

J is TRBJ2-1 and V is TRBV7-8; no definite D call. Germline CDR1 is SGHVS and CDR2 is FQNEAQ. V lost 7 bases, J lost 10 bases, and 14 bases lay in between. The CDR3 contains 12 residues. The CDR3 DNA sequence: TGTGCCAGCATCACCACGGGCTACGAGCAGTTCTTC. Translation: CASITTGYEQFF.

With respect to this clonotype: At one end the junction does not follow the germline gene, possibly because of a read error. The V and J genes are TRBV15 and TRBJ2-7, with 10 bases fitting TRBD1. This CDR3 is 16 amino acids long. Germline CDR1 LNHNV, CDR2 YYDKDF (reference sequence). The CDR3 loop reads CAASRDLTGGLNEQYF. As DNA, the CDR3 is TGTGCCGCCAGCAGAGATTTGACAGGGGGCCTCAACGAGCAGTACTTC.

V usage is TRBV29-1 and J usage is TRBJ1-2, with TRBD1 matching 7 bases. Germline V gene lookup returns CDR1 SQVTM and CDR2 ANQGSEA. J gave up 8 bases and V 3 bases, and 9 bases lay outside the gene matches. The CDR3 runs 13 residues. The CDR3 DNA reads TGCAGCGTTGATCCAGACAGGGCCCTCGGCTACACCTTC. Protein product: CSVDPDRALGYTF.

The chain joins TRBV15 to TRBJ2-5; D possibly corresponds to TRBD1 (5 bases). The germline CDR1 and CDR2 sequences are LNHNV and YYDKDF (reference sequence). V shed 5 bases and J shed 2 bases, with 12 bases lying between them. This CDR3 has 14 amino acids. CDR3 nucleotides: TGTGCCACCAGCCCTGGACAAAGTCAAGAGACCCAGTACTTC. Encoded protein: CATSPGQSQETQYF.

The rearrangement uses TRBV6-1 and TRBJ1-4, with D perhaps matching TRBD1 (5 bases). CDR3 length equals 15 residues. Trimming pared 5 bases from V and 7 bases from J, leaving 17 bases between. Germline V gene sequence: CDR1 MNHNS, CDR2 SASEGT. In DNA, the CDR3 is TGTGCCAGCAGTCAACCGGGAGGGGCCGTTGAAAAACTGTTTTTT. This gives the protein CASSQPGGAVEKLFF.